Below, 28 T cell receptor beta chains from the same sample are listed, as sequenced in a study of vaccination effects on CD4 cells after COVID-19. Using immunoSEQ multiplex PCR, the repertoire was profiled, and TCRdb retains in-frame clones only, with some absent. This table holds about 35,000 clones, approximately 78% found once. Antigen specificity for these receptors is unknown. In the ViraFEST assay, antigen-specific CD4+ clonotypes were identified by expansion after peptide-pool stimulation. Once cultured for under 11 days, the cells underwent separation to obtain CD4+ T cells. Two doses of either BNT162b2 or mRNA-1273 were given to each participant. Sequenced material: CD4+ T cells from PBMCs cultured with HCoV-NL63 spike peptides, taken after COVID-19 vaccination. All receptors come from a human donor who received a COVID-19 vaccine. Some clones in this sample may be carry-over from other donors' samples.

The V and J genes are TRBV7-9 and TRBJ2-3; D possibly uses TRBD1 or TRBD2 (5 bases each). Trimming removed 5 bases at V and 1 base at J, with 13 bases between. CDR1 and CDR2 from the germline V gene are SEHNR and FQNEAQ (reference sequence). The CDR3 contains 15 residues. The CDR3 spells CASSLEMGRTDTQYF. The CDR3 DNA follows: TGTGCCAGCAGCCTAGAGATGGGACGCACAGATACGCAGTATTTT.

The chain combines TRBV12-5 with TRBJ1-6; D possibly corresponds to TRBD1 (5 bases). V lost 0 bases to trimming and J lost 10 bases, with 10 bases between them. Germline loops: CDR1 LGHNT, CDR2 FRNRAP. The CDR3 spans 14 residues. The CDR3 DNA reads as TGTGCTAGTGGTTTGGTACAAAGGGACTCACCCCTCCACTTT. It translates to CASGLVQRDSPLHF.

This sequence joins TRBV6-5 and TRBJ2-5; 13 bases are a match to TRBD2. The CDR3 consists of 15 residues. Germline CDR1 is MNHEY and CDR2 is SVGAGI. V shed 1 base, J shed 5 bases, and the junction held 1 base outside the gene matches. The DNA for the CDR3 is TGTGCCAGCAGTTACTTGACTAGCGGGAGGGAGACCCAGTACTTC. Translating it yields CASSYLTSGRETQYF.

This clone was picked up a small number of times. V is TRBV6-1 and J is TRBJ1-1; D gene unclear. Germline V lookup: CDR1 MNHNS, CDR2 SASEGT. V dropped 1 base and J dropped 5 bases, with 14 bases sitting between them. The CDR3 sequence is 15 residues long. CDR3 DNA: TGTGCCAGCAGTGAAGATACGGGCAGAAGGACTGAAGCTTTCTTT. Residues: CASSEDTGRRTEAFF.

V and J are TRBV2 and TRBJ1-2; 12 bases are a match to TRBD1. V was clipped by 6 bases and J by 7 bases; unmatched bases: 3. The CDR3 loop spans 13 amino acids. Looked up from germline, CDR1 is SNHLY and CDR2 is FYNNEI. The CDR3 is CASRGQGALGYTF. The CDR3 DNA follows: TGTGCCAGCAGGGGACAGGGGGCGCTTGGCTACACCTTC.

The chain has TRBV4-2 and TRBJ2-3; no clear D. The CDR3 has 18 amino acids. Looked up from germline, CDR1 is LGHNA and CDR2 is YNFKEQ. V was shortened by 0 bases and J by 4 bases, with 20 bases between the two germline ends. CDR3 amino acids: CASSQETVLQARADTQYF. The CDR3 DNA is TGTGCCAGCAGCCAAGAAACGGTTTTGCAGGCTCGCGCAGATACGCAGTATTTT.

The chain carries TRBV3-1 (or the pseudogene TRBV3-2) and TRBJ2-5, with TRBD2 as a possible D gene (6 bases). In germline, CDR1 is LGHDT, CDR2 YNNKEL (reference sequence). The CDR3 is 13 amino acids. Trimming pared 8 bases from V and 1 base from J, leaving 11 bases between. CDR3 loop: CASGGTPQETQYF. In DNA form, the CDR3 reads TGTGCCAGCGGCGGGACCCCCCAAGAGACCCAGTACTTC.

The V call is TRBV6-5, the J call TRBJ2-5; TRBD1 is a possible D gene (5 bases). V was clipped by 8 bases and J by 2 bases, with 9 bases between them. The CDR3 is made up of 12 amino acids. Germline assignment: CDR1 MNHEY and CDR2 SVGAGI. CDR3 residues: CASRTGQETQYF. The DNA for the CDR3 is TGTGCCAGCCGTACAGGACAAGAGACCCAGTACTTC.

The CDR3: CASSSPGLAGRYEQYV. CDR3 DNA: TGTGCCAGCAGTTCACCGGGACTAGCGGGGCGCTACGAGCAGTACGTC. V and J are TRBV6-2 or TRBV6-3 and TRBJ2-7, with 13 bases fitting TRBD2. Germline V lookup: CDR1 MNHEY, CDR2 SVGEGT. V was clipped by 4 bases and J by 3 bases; unmatched bases: 6. CDR3 length: 16 amino acids.

In the case of this clone: Other DNA sequences in the same sample also yield this CDR3. The V gene is TRBV7-2, the J gene TRBJ2-5, with 8 bases fitting TRBD1. The ends lost 5 bases at V and 5 bases at J; junction bases unmatched: 4. CDR3 length equals 13 residues. CDR1 SGHTA and CDR2 FQGNSA come from the germline V gene. CDR3 DNA: TGTGCCAGCAGCCTTGGACAGGGCGAGACCCAGTACTTC. Its protein is CASSLGQGETQYF.

This rearrangement joins TRBV5-5 to TRBJ2-7; no reliable D call. The CDR3 spans 13 residues. The V end lost 4 bases, the J end lost 10 bases, and 18 bases lay between the germline ends. The germline V gene encodes CDR1 SGHKS and CDR2 YYEKEE (reference sequence). The CDR3 sequence: CASSTHSASQQYV. The DNA for the CDR3 is TGTGCCAGCAGCACCCACAGTGCCTCGCAACAGTACGTC.

The V gene is TRBV29-1, the J gene TRBJ1-1; TRBD1 is a possible D gene (6 bases). This CDR3 region has 12 residues. The ends were cut back, 7 bases at V and 5 bases at J, with 14 bases in the middle. Germline V gene sequence: CDR1 SQVTM, CDR2 ANQGSEA. The CDR3 reads CSAQGTGTEAFF. CDR3 DNA sequence: TGCAGCGCACAGGGTACCGGGACTGAAGCTTTCTTT.

The chain uses TRBV7-3 and TRBJ1-1; 8 bases fit TRBD1. V gave up 0 bases and J gave up 4 bases; unmatched junction bases: 1. Germline V gene sequence: CDR1 SGHTA, CDR2 FQGTGA. The CDR3 covers 14 residues. CDR3 coding DNA: TGTGCCAGCAGCTTAACCGGGACAGGCACTGAAGCTTTCTTT. As protein: CASSLTGTGTEAFF.

The chain uses TRBV2 and TRBJ2-5; no definite D call. This CDR3 spans 13 amino acids. Germline CDR1 and CDR2: SNHLY and FYNNEI. Trimming removed 4 bases from V and 7 bases from J, with 13 bases in between. The CDR3 DNA is TGTGCCAGCAGTGTGAGTAGCTGGGGGACCCAGTACTTC. Protein: CASSVSSWGTQYF. Together with reference TRBV2 and TRBJ2-5, the CDR3 gives the full variable domain: EPEVTQTPSHQVTQMGQEVILRCVPISNHLYFYWYRQILGQKVEFLVSFYNNEISEKSEIFDDQFSVERPDGSNFTLKIRSTKLEDSAMYFCASSVSSWGTQYFGPGTRLLVL.

This chain uses TRBV5-6 with TRBJ1-2; 9 bases fit TRBD1. Per germline, CDR1 SGHDT and CDR2 YYEEEE. Germline trimming cut 5 bases from V and 3 bases from J; bases unmatched to any gene: 5. The CDR3 is 14 residues long. CDR3 coding DNA: TGTGCCAGCAGGAAACAGGGGGCCCACTATGGCTACACCTTC. Its protein product is CASRKQGAHYGYTF.

This clone has more than one count but fewer than ten. The CDR3 is CASTPTGTDSPLHF. CDR3 DNA: TGTGCCAGCACCCCGACAGGGACGGATTCACCCCTCCACTTT. The rearrangement joins TRBV7-9 to TRBJ1-6; the match to TRBD1 covers 7 bases. V was clipped by 7 bases and J by 8 bases; unmatched bases: 8. The CDR3 runs to 14 residues. Per germline, CDR1 SEHNR and CDR2 FQNEAQ (reference sequence).

The V call is TRBV9, the J call TRBJ2-2; a possible D gene is TRBD1 (6 bases). V lost 0 bases and J lost 2, with 14 bases in between. Germline CDR1 and CDR2: SGDLS and YYNGEE. The CDR3 is made up of 17 amino acids. CDR3 sequence reads: CASSVGGTRYNTGELFF. In DNA form, the CDR3 reads TGTGCCAGCAGCGTAGGTGGGACAAGATACAACACCGGGGAGCTGTTTTTT.

This chain joins TRBV10-1 and TRBJ2-2; 7 positions match TRBD1. Germline V gene sequence: CDR1 WNHNN, CDR2 SYGVQD (reference sequence). The CDR3 is 12 residues long. V lost 6 bases and J lost 6; bases outside the gene matches: 1. The DNA of the CDR3 is TGCGCCAGCAGAGGACAGGCCGGGGAGCTGTTTTTT. It codes for CASRGQAGELFF.

Of note for this clone: The junction differs from germline at one of its ends, possibly a read error. The V and J genes are TRBV25-1 and TRBJ1-3; possibly TRBD1 for D (6 bases). The germline V gene encodes CDR1 MGHDK and CDR2 SYGVNS. The CDR3 covers 15 residues. The CDR3 bases are TGTGCCAGCAGTGAAGGAGGGGACAACGGAAACGCCATATATTTT. It encodes CASSEGGDNGNAIYF.

The chain recombines TRBV27 with TRBJ1-2; D not certain. Per the germline V gene, CDR1 is MNHEY and CDR2 is SMNVEV (reference sequence). The V end lost 3 bases, the J end lost 1 base, and 6 bases lay between the germline ends. The CDR3 is made up of 13 amino acids. This CDR3 is CASSLGFNYGYTF. CDR3 bases: TGTGCCAGCAGTTTGGGTTTTAACTATGGCTACACCTTC.

The genes are TRBV30 and TRBJ2-5; TRBD1 agrees at 7 bases. With 4 bases clipped from V and 2 bases from J, the junction kept 16 bases outside the gene matches. The germline V gene has CDR1 GTSNPN and CDR2 SVGIG (reference sequence). The CDR3 covers 17 residues. CDR3 residues: CAWTRGHRTQRQETQYF. The CDR3 DNA is TGTGCCTGGACTAGGGGGCATAGGACCCAGAGACAAGAGACCCAGTACTTC.

This clone has just one count. The chain couples TRBV29-1 to TRBJ2-3, with D unclear. Trimming pared 6 bases from V and 5 bases from J, leaving 15 bases between. There are 13 residues in the CDR3. Germline loops: CDR1 SQVTM, CDR2 ANQGSEA. The CDR3 DNA follows: TGCAGCGTCGATCTACGAAGAGGAGATACGCAGTATTTT. Protein sequence: CSVDLRRGDTQYF.

The chain carries TRBV30 and TRBJ2-6, with unresolved D. Trimming took 0 bases from V and 4 from J, leaving 4 bases between them. CDR3 length: 13 amino acids. Germline values: CDR1 GTSNPN, CDR2 SVGIG (reference sequence). CDR3 nucleotides: TGTGCCTGGAGTGTTAAGGGGGCCAACGTCCTGACTTTC. Amino acids: CAWSVKGANVLTF.

The chain is built from TRBV9 and TRBJ1-2, with D perhaps matching TRBD1 (6 bases). Trimming left V 2 bases short and J 7 bases short, with 21 bases between. The CDR3 spans 16 residues. Germline V gene data show CDR1 as SGDLS and CDR2 as YYNGEE. The CDR3 DNA reads TGTGCCAGCAGCGTCACCTTGGGGACAAGTATAGGTGGCTACACCTTC. Translating gives CASSVTLGTSIGGYTF.

The rearrangement uses TRBV28 and TRBJ1-2; no reliable D call. V gave up 7 bases and J gave up 4 bases, with 13 bases separating them. CDR1 is MDHEN, CDR2 SYDVKM, per germline. CDR3 length: 13 amino acids. The CDR3 protein is CASTYTTSYGYTF. The CDR3 nucleotides are TGTGCCAGCACATACACGACGTCCTATGGCTACACCTTC.

The CDR3 coding sequence is TGTGCCAGCAGACCTGGACAGGGGGCTGGCTACACCTTC. Translating gives CASRPGQGAGYTF. The rearrangement links TRBV6-5 to TRBJ1-2, with 11 nucleotides matching TRBD1. The CDR3 contains 13 residues. J lost 7 bases, V lost 6 bases, and 4 bases had no gene match. From germline, CDR1 is MNHEY and CDR2 SVGAGI.

The chain combines TRBV2 with TRBJ1-2; tentative D call: TRBD1 (5 bases). Trimming pared 8 bases from V and 11 bases from J, leaving 21 bases between. The CDR3 runs 13 residues. The germline CDR1 and CDR2 sequences are SNHLY and FYNNEI. CDR3 loop: CASSGQGPTAYTF. The CDR3 nucleotides are TGTGCCAGCTCGGGTCAGGGACCGACTGCATACACCTTC.

This clone was picked up a small number of times. The chain carries TRBV24-1 and TRBJ1-3; D not resolved. The V end was cut by 9 bases, the J end by 4 bases, with 15 bases between. The CDR3 has 14 residues. Germline V lookup: CDR1 KGHDR, CDR2 SFDVKD. Here the CDR3 reads CATSRTREGNTIYF. The CDR3 DNA reads TGTGCCACCTCGAGGACTAGGGAAGGAAACACCATATATTTT.